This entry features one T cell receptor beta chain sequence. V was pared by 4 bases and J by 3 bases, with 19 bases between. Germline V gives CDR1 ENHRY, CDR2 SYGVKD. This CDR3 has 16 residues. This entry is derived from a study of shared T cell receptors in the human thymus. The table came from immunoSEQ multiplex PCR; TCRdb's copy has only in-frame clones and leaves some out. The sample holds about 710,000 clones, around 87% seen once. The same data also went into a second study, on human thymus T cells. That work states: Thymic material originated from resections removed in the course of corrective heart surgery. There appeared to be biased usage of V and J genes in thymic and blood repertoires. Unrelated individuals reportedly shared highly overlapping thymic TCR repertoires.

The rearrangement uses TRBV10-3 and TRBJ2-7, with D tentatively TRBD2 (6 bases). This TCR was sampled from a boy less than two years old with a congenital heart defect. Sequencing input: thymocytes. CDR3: CAISAPGREQGYEQYF. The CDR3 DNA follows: TGTGCCATCAGTGCCCCGGGCCGGGAGCAAGGCTACGAGCAGTACTTC.